Shown below are 10 T cell receptor beta chains from a single sample sequenced in a study of control samples from healthy donors and cancer patients. Sequencing used immunoSEQ multiplex PCR; TCRdb keeps in-frame clones, though not all of them. Of some 44,000 clones in the sample, more than 65% were seen once. Sequenced input: formalin-fixed, paraffin-embedded tissue. The source of these receptors is a male donor with melanoma.

The V gene is TRBV10-1, the J gene TRBJ1-5, with D possibly matching TRBD1 (6 bases). CDR3 size: 17 residues. V lost 8 bases and J 6 bases, leaving 26 bases between the germline ends. Per germline, CDR1 WNHNN and CDR2 SYGVQD (reference sequence). CDR3 nucleotides: TGCGCCAGCTCGACGCATGACAAATTGACAGGTACTCAGCCCCAGCATTTT. Amino acid sequence: CASSTHDKLTGTQPQHF.

The chain recombines TRBV10-2 with TRBJ1-1; TRBD1 agrees at 12 bases. With 6 bases clipped from V and 5 bases from J, the junction kept 10 bases outside the gene matches. Germline V gene data show CDR1 as WSHSY and CDR2 as SAAADI. This CDR3 is built from 16 residues. The CDR3 spells CASSTDRDRGLTEAFF. The CDR3 DNA is TGCGCCAGCAGCACAGACCGGGACAGGGGGCTTACTGAAGCTTTCTTT.

The chain is built from TRBV5-1 and TRBJ2-3; TRBD1 or TRBD2 may be the D gene (5 bases each). V was cut by 0 bases and J by 3 bases, with 8 bases left in between. The CDR3 length is 14 residues. Germline V CDR1 and CDR2: SGHRS, YFSETQ. As DNA, the CDR3 is TGCGCCAGCAGCTTGGCGGGGACGACAGATACGCAGTATTTT. Translation: CASSLAGTTDTQYF.

This clone showed up just a few times. The gene calls are TRBV20-1 and TRBJ2-7; 10 nucleotides line up with TRBD1. The V segment lost 3 bases and the J segment 6 bases; nucleotides outside the gene matches: 11. Germline V gives CDR1 DFQATT, CDR2 SNEGSKA (reference sequence). This CDR3 is 15 amino acids long. CDR3 protein: CSASLLTGTGVEQYF. The CDR3 bases are TGCAGTGCTAGTCTGTTAACCGGGACAGGGGTCGAGCAGTACTTC.

This clone occurred a few times. V usage is TRBV7-3 and J usage is TRBJ2-5; a possible D gene is TRBD2 (5 bases). From germline, CDR1 is SGHTA and CDR2 FQGTGA. CDR3 length: 16 residues. The V gene lost 5 bases and the J gene lost 2 bases, with 18 bases spanning the gap. The CDR3 protein is CASSPLASQGQETQYF. The CDR3 DNA reads TGTGCCAGCAGCCCGCTAGCCAGCCAAGGGCAAGAGACCCAGTACTTC.

This rearrangement joins TRBV9 to TRBJ2-7; 9 positions match TRBD2. V shed 3 bases and J 9 bases; nucleotides not matched to a gene: 13. The CDR3 has 15 residues. The germline V gene has CDR1 SGDLS and CDR2 YYNGEE. The CDR3 region is CASSASREGLVRQYF. In nucleotides, the CDR3 is TGTGCCAGCAGCGCATCGCGGGAGGGCCTCGTTAGGCAGTACTTC.

The genes are TRBV3-1 (or the pseudogene TRBV3-2) and TRBJ2-3, with D uncertain. Germline V CDR1 and CDR2: LGHDT, YNNKEL (reference sequence). The CDR3 contains 13 residues. The V end was cut by 5 bases, the J end by 4 bases, with 10 bases between. The chain's CDR3 is CASSLLTADTQYF. The CDR3 DNA follows: TGTGCCAGCAGCTTGCTTACGGCAGATACGCAGTATTTT.

V is TRBV15 and J is TRBJ2-7, with D possibly being TRBD1 (6 bases). There are 14 residues in the CDR3. V was cut by 3 bases and J by 2 bases, with 11 bases left in between. Germline-derived CDR1 and CDR2 are LNHNV and YYDKDF (reference sequence). The chain's CDR3 is CATSREGGTYEQYF. The DNA of the CDR3 is TGTGCCACCAGCAGGGAAGGGGGAACCTACGAGCAGTACTTC.

The CDR3 protein is CATSDLHLGLAATYEQYF. The CDR3 DNA follows: TGTGCCACCAGTGATTTGCATTTGGGGCTAGCGGCTACCTACGAGCAGTACTTC. The rearrangement joins TRBV24-1 to TRBJ2-7, with TRBD2 identical over 7 bases. J lost 2 bases, V lost 0 bases, and 12 bases had no gene match. The CDR3 extends over 18 amino acids. CDR1 is KGHDR and CDR2 is SFDVKD in the germline V gene.

This clone was counted only a few times. This sequence joins TRBV28 and TRBJ2-7; D unclear. Germline CDR1 reads MDHEN; CDR2 reads SYDVKM. The V and J ends lost 3 bases and 1 base respectively, with 10 bases between them. The CDR3 is made up of 14 amino acids. The CDR3 bases are TGTGCCAGCAGTTTGGTCGGCAGTTCCTACGAGCAGTACTTC. It encodes CASSLVGSSYEQYF. Full variable domain (missing parts from reference TRBV28 and TRBJ2-7): DVKVTQSSRYLVKRTGEKVFLECVQDMDHENMFWYRQDPGLGLRLIYFSYDVKMKEKGDIPEGYSVSREKKERFSLILESASTNQTSMYLCASSLVGSSYEQYFGPGTRLTVT.